Shown below are 22 T cell receptor beta chains from a single sample sequenced in a study of cytomegalovirus exposure and HLA in healthy donors. PCR employed 60 Vbeta and 13 Jbeta primers. The assay was immunoSEQ multiplex PCR, and TCRdb's table has in-frame clones only and misses some. This sample's table has approximately 190,000 clones. Sequenced: PBMCs. These receptors all stem from a boy between 10 and 17 years old in good health and CMV-seronegative.

The rearrangement joins TRBV28 to TRBJ1-4; D is ambiguous. Germline V gene lookup returns CDR1 MDHEN and CDR2 SYDVKM. This CDR3 comprises 15 residues. V lost 3 bases and J lost 8, with 16 bases in between. CDR3 loop: CASSFGGGGREKLFF. DNA for the CDR3: TGTGCCAGCAGTTTTGGTGGAGGAGGGAGGGAAAAACTGTTTTTT.

V and J are TRBV21-1 and TRBJ2-7; the table's TRBD1 call for D was not verified on the DNA. TRBV21-1 corresponds to a pseudogene. The CDR3 extends over 14 amino acids. The DNA for the CDR3 is TGTGCCAGCAGCACCCCGACACGGACCTACGAGCAGTACTTC. As protein: CASSTPTRTYEQYF.

This rearrangement joins TRBV4-1 to TRBJ2-1; TRBD1 is a possible D gene (5 bases). CDR1 is MGHRA, CDR2 YSYEKL, per germline. V dropped 1 base and J dropped 9 bases, with 13 bases sitting between them. The CDR3 is made up of 14 amino acids. The CDR3 is CASSQGWGTGEQFF. Written as DNA, the CDR3 is TGCGCCAGCAGCCAAGGATGGGGTACAGGTGAGCAGTTCTTC.

The chain recombines TRBV4-3 with TRBJ2-7; D call uncertain. Trimming removed 0 bases from V and 0 bases from J, with 9 bases in between. The CDR3 loop spans 15 amino acids. Germline-derived CDR1 and CDR2 are LGHNA and YSLEER. The CDR3 nucleotides read TGCGCCAGCAGCCAAGACTTCCCGAGCTCCTACGAGCAGTACTTC. As protein: CASSQDFPSSYEQYF.

The rearrangement joins TRBV30 to TRBJ2-7, with D maybe TRBD2 (6 bases). The CDR3 length is 13 residues. V dropped 0 bases and J dropped 6 bases, with 12 bases sitting between them. From germline, CDR1 is GTSNPN and CDR2 SVGIG (reference sequence). CDR3 sequence reads: CAWSVYRGSEQYF. CDR3 coding DNA: TGTGCCTGGAGTGTTTATCGGGGGAGCGAGCAGTACTTC.

V and J are TRBV7-3 and TRBJ2-5, with 7 bases that match TRBD1. Germline CDR1 and CDR2: SGHTA and FQGTGA. This CDR3 comprises 15 residues. The trim removed 2 bases at V and 2 bases at J, leaving 5 bases unmatched. This CDR3 is CASSLGRGRQETQYF. DNA of the CDR3: TGTGCCAGCAGCTTAGGAAGGGGGCGGCAAGAGACCCAGTACTTC.

The J gene is TRBJ2-5, the V gene TRBV12-1; the table calls TRBD2, which could not be checked here. TRBV12-1 is an annotated pseudogene. The CDR3 spans 20 residues. CDR3: CASSFAPRGSRGSGQETQYF. Here the CDR3 DNA reads TGTGCCAGCAGCTTTGCACCGCGCGGCAGCCGCGGCAGTGGGCAAGAGACCCAGTACTTC.

The gene calls are TRBV28 and TRBJ1-5; no firm D call. Deletions cut 6 bases from V and 7 bases from J, with 10 bases between. Germline loops: CDR1 MDHEN, CDR2 SYDVKM. The CDR3 length is 12 residues. CDR3 in DNA: TGTGCCAGCAGACCCGACACCCAGCCCCAGCATTTT. It is translated as CASRPDTQPQHF.

The chain combines TRBV28 with TRBJ1-5, with 7 bases matching TRBD1. CDR3 length: 17 residues. Germline loops: CDR1 MDHEN, CDR2 SYDVKM. The V segment lost 6 bases and the J segment 5 bases; nucleotides outside the gene matches: 16. The CDR3 here is CASRSPAGTVGDQPQHF. The CDR3 DNA reads TGTGCCAGCAGGTCCCCCGCAGGGACAGTCGGCGATCAGCCCCAGCATTTT.

The genes are TRBV7-8 and TRBJ2-1; D remains unclear. Germline CDR1 reads SGHVS; CDR2 reads FQNEAQ. CDR3 length equals 12 residues. V lost 1 base to trimming and J lost 9 bases, with 7 bases between them. In DNA form, the CDR3 reads TGTGCCAGCAGCTTAGGTCTCCGTGAGCAGTTCTTC. Translated: CASSLGLREQFF.

CDR3 residues: CASSLSGDIYNEQFF. CDR3 DNA: TGCGCCAGCAGCCTATCAGGGGATATCTACAATGAGCAGTTCTTC. The J gene is TRBJ2-1, the V gene TRBV5-1; weak D call: TRBD1 (6 bases). The CDR3 spans 15 residues. Deletions cut 4 bases from V and 3 bases from J, with 14 bases between. Germline loops: CDR1 SGHRS, CDR2 YFSETQ. The variable domain in full, completed from reference TRBV5-1 and TRBJ2-1, reads KAGVTQTPRYLIKTRGQQVTLSCSPISGHRSVSWYQQTPGQGLQFLFEYFSETQRNKGNFPGRFSGRQFSNSRSEMNVSTLELGDSALYLCASSLSGDIYNEQFFGPGTRLTVL.

This chain connects TRBV6-4 to TRBJ1-1; 7 bases align to TRBD1. The CDR3 runs 14 residues. With 3 bases clipped from V and 1 base from J, the junction kept 2 bases outside the gene matches. Germline V gene lookup returns CDR1 MRHNA and CDR2 SNTAGT. The CDR3 region has the DNA TGTGCCAGCAGTGAGGGGACAGAGAACACTGAAGCTTTCTTT. This gives the protein CASSEGTENTEAFF.

The chain is built from TRBV4-3 and TRBJ2-7; a weak D match, TRBD1 (5 bases). The CDR3 length is 15 residues. CDR1 and CDR2 (germline): LGHNA, YSLEER. V was cut by 0 bases and J by 1 base, with 10 bases left in between. For the CDR3, the DNA is TGCGCCAGCAGCCAAGATCGCCAGGGATCCTACGAGCAGTACTTC. Protein: CASSQDRQGSYEQYF.

This sequence joins TRBV9 and TRBJ2-7; D possibly corresponds to TRBD1 (6 bases). The CDR3 is made up of 14 amino acids. V was cut by 0 bases and J by 0 bases, with 7 bases left in between. In germline, CDR1 is SGDLS, CDR2 YYNGEE. CDR3 region: CASSVGRGSYEQYF. The DNA of the CDR3 is TGTGCCAGCAGCGTAGGCAGGGGCTCCTACGAGCAGTACTTC.

The genes are TRBV6-5 and TRBJ1-4, with 8 nucleotides matching TRBD1. The CDR3 loop spans 15 amino acids. J gave up 8 bases and V 2 bases, and 7 bases lay outside the gene matches. The V gene's germline CDR1 is MNHEY and CDR2 SVGAGI. CDR3 in amino acids: CASSYLDRVGEKLFF. CDR3 bases: TGTGCCAGCAGTTACCTGGACAGGGTTGGGGAAAAACTGTTTTTT.

About this clone: Other DNA sequences in this specimen translate into the identical CDR3. The chain joins TRBV10-3 to TRBJ2-7, with D maybe TRBD1 (5 bases). CDR1 and CDR2 from the germline V gene are ENHRY and SYGVKD. This CDR3 is 14 amino acids long. The V end lost 6 bases, the J end lost 2 bases, and 14 bases lay between the germline ends. Written as DNA, the CDR3 is TGTGCCATCAGATTTGGACAACACGCCTACGAGCAGTACTTC. The encoded protein is CAIRFGQHAYEQYF.

This chain connects TRBV10-1 to TRBJ2-2, with 9 bases fitting TRBD1. Germline V lookup: CDR1 WNHNN, CDR2 SYGVQD (reference sequence). With V trimmed by 2 bases and J by 5 bases, 6 bases remained unmatched. The CDR3 consists of 16 residues. In nucleotides, the CDR3 is TGCGCCAGCAGTGAGGTCCGGGACAGGGTTACCGGGGAGCTGTTTTTT. This sequence encodes CASSEVRDRVTGELFF.

Worth noting for this clone: Other DNA sequences within the sample encode an identical CDR3. The chain carries TRBV9 and TRBJ1-2, with D tentatively TRBD1 (6 bases). The V and J ends lost 4 bases and 2 bases respectively, with 9 bases between them. This CDR3 has 13 residues. CDR1 is SGDLS, CDR2 YYNGEE, per germline. The CDR3 region has the DNA TGTGCCAGCAGCCTCGACAGGAACTATGGCTACACCTTC. It yields the protein CASSLDRNYGYTF.

This chain joins TRBV27 and TRBJ1-1; a weak D match, TRBD1 (6 bases). Germline V gives CDR1 MNHEY, CDR2 SMNVEV (reference sequence). Trimming removed 6 bases at V and 8 bases at J, with 19 bases between. CDR3 size: 14 residues. Here the CDR3 DNA reads TGTGCCAGCAGACCTTACAGGGTTGAGAACGAAGCTTTCTTT. Its translation: CASRPYRVENEAFF.

CDR3 region: CASSGQMNTEAFF. The CDR3 region has the DNA TGTGCCAGCAGTGGACAGATGAACACTGAAGCTTTCTTT. J is TRBJ1-1 and V is TRBV6-1; possible D gene TRBD1, 5 bases. The CDR3 contains 13 residues. Germline V gene data show CDR1 as MNHNS and CDR2 as SASEGT. V shed 4 bases and J shed 0 bases, with 6 bases lying between them.

V is TRBV6-6 and J is TRBJ2-3; D is uncertain. This CDR3 is 13 amino acids long. V dropped 5 bases and J dropped 4 bases, with 10 bases sitting between them. Germline CDR1 and CDR2: MNHNY and SVGAGI (reference sequence). The CDR3 bases are TGTGCCAGCAGTCAAAAATTAGCAGATACGCAGTATTTT. Protein: CASSQKLADTQYF.

The chain links TRBV30 to TRBJ2-6; a possible D gene is TRBD2 (6 bases). This CDR3 spans 15 amino acids. Trimming left V 3 bases short and J 4 bases short, with 13 bases between. Germline V gives CDR1 GTSNPN, CDR2 SVGIG (reference sequence). This CDR3 is CAWREGWLGANVLTF. In DNA form, the CDR3 reads TGTGCCTGGAGGGAGGGATGGCTCGGGGCCAACGTCCTGACTTTC.